The rows below give T cell receptor beta chains drawn from one sample of a study of blood T cell repertoires in COVID-19. Method: immunoSEQ multiplex PCR; TCRdb's copy keeps in-frame clones and lacks some. The sample lists over 250,000 clones, around 80% seen once, with approximately 4% in the top ten. Sequenced material: PBMCs or T cells enriched from blood (not recorded which). The receptors originated from a man aged 25-45 years with acute COVID-19. Both conserved end residues are part of each CDR3. Part of the rows lack a size; the others show once, few, many or a class for expanded clones.

J gene: TRBJ1-5
clone size: -
V gene: TRBV7-9
CDR3 protein: CASSKGVLGRQYQPQHF

J gene: TRBJ2-1
clone size: few
V gene: TRBV4-3
CDR3 protein: CASSQAGRYNEQFF

J gene: TRBJ1-2
clone size: -
V gene: TRBV27
CDR3 protein: CASSPGTGYGYTF

J gene: TRBJ2-3
clone size: -
V gene: TRBV7-2
CDR3 protein: CASSPSGGTDTQYF

J gene: TRBJ1-1
clone size: -
V gene: TRBV5-1
CDR3 protein: CASSLSAGETEAFF

J gene: TRBJ1-1
clone size: once
V gene: TRBV2
CDR3 protein: CASSRLSGGTEAFF

J gene: TRBJ2-1
clone size: -
V gene: TRBV5-5
CDR3 protein: CASSTTGGSNNEQFF

J gene: TRBJ2-3
clone size: -
V gene: TRBV24-1
CDR3 protein: CATSDFGVGADTQYF

J gene: TRBJ1-4
clone size: -
V gene: TRBV4-3
CDR3 protein: CASSQDVREKLFF

J gene: TRBJ1-1
clone size: once
V gene: TRBV11-3
CDR3 protein: CASSSGTVAEAFF

J gene: TRBJ2-3
clone size: -
V gene: TRBV7-9
CDR3 protein: CATRVLGTDTQYF

J gene: TRBJ2-3
clone size: -
V gene: TRBV4-3
CDR3 protein: CASSQGEGVTDTQYF

J gene: TRBJ1-1
clone size: -
V gene: TRBV7-9
CDR3 protein: CASSTETGGRIEAFF

J gene: TRBJ1-2
clone size: -
V gene: TRBV11-2
CDR3 protein: CASSLEGRGPAYGYTF

J gene: TRBJ2-1
clone size: -
V gene: TRBV5-1
CDR3 protein: CASSQDSDSYNEQFF

J gene: TRBJ1-5
clone size: -
V gene: TRBV30
CDR3 protein: CAWTPGTSSNQPQHF

J gene: TRBJ1-1
clone size: -
V gene: TRBV28
CDR3 protein: CASSQGGGTEAFF

J gene: TRBJ1-2
clone size: -
V gene: TRBV9
CDR3 protein: CASSRRKQGASYGYTF

J gene: TRBJ2-3
clone size: -
V gene: TRBV24-1
CDR3 protein: CATSDRGTAFTDTQYF

J gene: TRBJ2-2
clone size: -
V gene: TRBV9
CDR3 protein: CASRGLAENTGELFF

J gene: TRBJ2-4
clone size: -
V gene: TRBV7-6
CDR3 protein: CASSPFPSQDIQYF

J gene: TRBJ1-3
clone size: -
V gene: TRBV4-1
CDR3 protein: CASSQDRDTIYF

J gene: TRBJ1-3
clone size: -
V gene: TRBV2
CDR3 protein: CASVQAPGYAYF

J gene: TRBJ2-1
clone size: -
V gene: TRBV2
CDR3 protein: CASSVSGGNDEQFF

J gene: TRBJ2-5
clone size: -
V gene: TRBV7-6
CDR3 protein: CASSRNAGRQETQYF

J gene: TRBJ1-1
clone size: -
V gene: TRBV11-2
CDR3 protein: CASSLGTLEAFF

J gene: TRBJ2-2
clone size: -
V gene: TRBV24-1
CDR3 protein: CATKNGVGELFF

J gene: TRBJ1-1
clone size: once
V gene: TRBV12-3/TRBV12-4
CDR3 protein: CASSLGRSTEAFF

J gene: TRBJ1-3
clone size: once
V gene: TRBV7-8
CDR3 protein: CASSLQGPPGNTIYF

J gene: TRBJ1-1
clone size: -
V gene: TRBV28
CDR3 protein: CASSLGERNTEAFF

J gene: TRBJ2-4
clone size: -
V gene: TRBV21-1
CDR3 protein: CASSREGAEVAKNIQYF

J gene: TRBJ1-1
clone size: -
V gene: TRBV7-9
CDR3 protein: CASSLVGTENTEAFF

J gene: TRBJ2-2
clone size: few
V gene: TRBV7-6
CDR3 protein: CASSPSDTGELFF

J gene: TRBJ1-4
clone size: -
V gene: TRBV5-4
CDR3 protein: CARTGSIGPTNEKLFF

J gene: TRBJ1-2
clone size: -
V gene: TRBV20-1
CDR3 protein: CSARRGGGYTF

J gene: TRBJ1-5
clone size: -
V gene: TRBV6-4
CDR3 protein: CASSDPPKAGDRSNQPQHF

J gene: TRBJ2-2
clone size: -
V gene: TRBV29-1
CDR3 protein: CSVALAGVVGELFF

J gene: TRBJ1-2
clone size: -
V gene: TRBV29-1
CDR3 protein: CSVHQGGYTF

J gene: TRBJ1-3
clone size: -
V gene: TRBV7-9
CDR3 protein: CASSRTDRDSGNTIYF

J gene: TRBJ2-1
clone size: -
V gene: TRBV24-1
CDR3 protein: CATAQGGAEGNEQFF

J gene: TRBJ2-2
clone size: -
V gene: TRBV5-5
CDR3 protein: CASSVVTPGSINTGELFF

J gene: TRBJ2-2
clone size: -
V gene: TRBV28
CDR3 protein: CASRSTLAGVVGELFF

J gene: TRBJ1-2
clone size: -
V gene: TRBV9
CDR3 protein: CASSAPAGGNNYGYTF

J gene: TRBJ1-2
clone size: -
V gene: TRBV5-4
CDR3 protein: CASSGTIDYGYTF

J gene: TRBJ1-1
clone size: -
V gene: TRBV7-9
CDR3 protein: CASSERGNTEAFF

J gene: TRBJ2-1
clone size: -
V gene: TRBV6-5
CDR3 protein: CASGRRGQGHNEQFF

J gene: TRBJ2-2
clone size: -
V gene: TRBV9
CDR3 protein: CASSGTPNTGELFF

J gene: TRBJ2-2
clone size: -
V gene: TRBV11-3
CDR3 protein: CASSFTSANTGELFF

J gene: TRBJ2-1
clone size: -
V gene: TRBV5-1
CDR3 protein: CASSLNTGGRSSYNEQFF

J gene: TRBJ1-6
clone size: -
V gene: TRBV6-4
CDR3 protein: CASSGSGTANSPLHF

J gene: TRBJ2-2
clone size: -
V gene: TRBV7-3
CDR3 protein: CASSPNGEANTGELFF

J gene: TRBJ2-1
clone size: -
V gene: TRBV15
CDR3 protein: CATEGAGESDEQFF

J gene: TRBJ2-1
clone size: -
V gene: TRBV5-1
CDR3 protein: CASSLGVLAGIYNEQFF